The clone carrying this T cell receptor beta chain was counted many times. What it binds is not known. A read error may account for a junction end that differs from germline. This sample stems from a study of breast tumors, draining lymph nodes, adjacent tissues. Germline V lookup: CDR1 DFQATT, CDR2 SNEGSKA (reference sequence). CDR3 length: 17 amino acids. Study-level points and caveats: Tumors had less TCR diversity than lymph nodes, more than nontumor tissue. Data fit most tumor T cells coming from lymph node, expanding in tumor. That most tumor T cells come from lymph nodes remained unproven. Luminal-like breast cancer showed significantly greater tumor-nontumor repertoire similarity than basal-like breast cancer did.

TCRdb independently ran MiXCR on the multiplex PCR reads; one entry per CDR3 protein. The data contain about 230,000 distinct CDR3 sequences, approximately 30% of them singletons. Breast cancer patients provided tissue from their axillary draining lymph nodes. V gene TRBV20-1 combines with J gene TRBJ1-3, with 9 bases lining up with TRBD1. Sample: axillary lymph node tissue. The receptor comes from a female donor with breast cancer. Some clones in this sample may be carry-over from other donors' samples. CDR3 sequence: CSARERDRALSGNAIYF. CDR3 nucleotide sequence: TGCAGTGCTAGGGAAAGGGACAGGGCCCTTTCTGGAAACGCCATATATTTT.